Below, 27 T cell receptor beta chains from the same sample are listed, as sequenced in a study of T cells after yellow fever vaccination. A single record per CDR3 protein comes from TCRdb applying MiXCR to the 5' RACE reads. The sample lists about 150,000 distinct CDR3 sequences, around 6.3% occurring once. The sample in question was CD4+ T cells sorted from PBMCs, obtained 10 days after the yellow fever booster vaccination. These receptor sequences come from a man in his thirties or forties who received the YFV17D yellow fever vaccine.

This clonotype came up many times. CDR3 region: CASSLGAGTYNEQFF. Written as DNA, the CDR3 is TGCGCCAGCAGCTTGGGAGCGGGAACCTACAATGAGCAGTTCTTC. This chain connects TRBV5-1 to TRBJ2-1; TRBD2 matches 7 bases. In germline, CDR1 is SGHRS, CDR2 YFSETQ. Losses at the gene ends were 0 bases for V and 2 bases for J; bases not matched to a gene: 2. The CDR3 has 15 amino acids.

Ten or more counts support this clonotype. This sequence joins TRBV4-3 and TRBJ1-5, with 9 bases matching TRBD1. The CDR3 runs to 15 residues. Trimming at V came to 3 bases and at J to 7 bases, leaving 7 bases not matched to a gene. Germline V CDR1 and CDR2: LGHNA, YSLEER. The CDR3 sequence is CASSQNRGPSQPQHF. CDR3 DNA sequence: TGCGCCAGCAGCCAGAACAGGGGGCCTAGCCAGCCCCAGCATTTT.

This clonotype appeared many times. The chain links TRBV5-5 to TRBJ1-5; D remains ambiguous. This CDR3 has 15 residues. Between the trimmed V and J ends, which lost 2 bases and 0 bases, there was a span of 9 bases. Germline V CDR1 and CDR2: SGHKS, YYEKEE (reference sequence). The CDR3 loop reads CASSLTRNSNQPQHF. DNA for the CDR3: TGTGCCAGCAGCTTAACCCGGAATAGCAATCAGCCCCAGCATTTT.

This clonotype was detected a few times. V and J are TRBV21-1 and TRBJ1-2; no DNA check was done on the table's D call, TRBD1. TRBV21-1 is assigned pseudogene status. The length of the CDR3 is 15 residues. The CDR3 loop is CASSKEGDRNYGYTF. The DNA of the CDR3 is TGTGCCAGCAGCAAAGAAGGGGACAGGAACTATGGCTACACCTTC.

This clonotype has a count of ten or more. The genes are TRBV5-1 and TRBJ1-1; 8 bases align to TRBD1. CDR1 and CDR2 (germline): SGHRS, YFSETQ. The junction had 3 bases not matched to a gene; V was cut back by 0 bases and J by 2 bases. The CDR3 runs to 15 residues. The CDR3 here is CASSLVGTGNTEAFF. The CDR3 DNA follows: TGCGCCAGCAGCTTGGTTGGGACAGGTAACACTGAAGCTTTCTTT.

The gene calls are TRBV18 and TRBJ1-5; D may be TRBD1 (6 bases). Trimming left V 6 bases short and J 5 bases short, with 17 bases between. The germline V gene has CDR1 KGHSH and CDR2 LQKENI. The CDR3 is made up of 15 amino acids. CDR3: CASSPNGGGDQPQHF. The CDR3 DNA reads TGTGCCAGCTCGCCCAATGGGGGGGGCGATCAGCCCCAGCATTTT.

This clonotype was seen at least ten times. This sequence joins TRBV30 and TRBJ2-7, with D perhaps TRBD1 (6 bases). Trimming cost V 2 bases and J 7 bases, with 18 bases left between them. CDR1 GTSNPN and CDR2 SVGIG come from the germline V gene (reference sequence). The CDR3 spans 14 residues. The CDR3 sequence: CAWSSPPGQKEQYF. In nucleotides, the CDR3 is TGTGCCTGGAGTTCCCCGCCGGGACAAAAGGAGCAGTACTTC.

The sample holds a few counts of this clonotype. This chain links TRBV7-8 with TRBJ2-7, with D maybe TRBD2 (6 bases). The germline V gene encodes CDR1 SGHVS and CDR2 FQNEAQ. The CDR3 loop spans 13 amino acids. Between the trimmed V and J ends, which lost 6 bases and 3 bases, there was a span of 12 bases. CDR3 protein: CASREGQFYEQYF. The CDR3 region has the DNA TGTGCCAGCAGGGAGGGGCAGTTCTACGAGCAGTACTTC.

This clonotype has just a few counts. The chain employs TRBV4-2 and TRBJ1-5; no definite D call. This CDR3 spans 14 amino acids. V was clipped by 0 bases and J by 9 bases, with 12 bases between them. Germline V gene sequence: CDR1 LGHNA, CDR2 YNFKEQ. The CDR3, as DNA: TGTGCCAGCAGCCAAGATCCCGGCCGGGTGCCCCAGCATTTT. Its translation: CASSQDPGRVPQHF.

This rearrangement joins TRBV1 to TRBJ1-1; the table's TRBD1 call for D was not verified on the DNA. TRBV1 is noted as a pseudogene. The CDR3 length is 12 residues. The CDR3 sequence: CTSSQDRGEAFF. CDR3 coding DNA: TGCACCAGCAGCCAAGACAGGGGTGAAGCTTTCTTT.

The table lists this clonotype with many counts. The chain recombines TRBV14 with TRBJ2-7; D is unresolved. This CDR3 spans 14 amino acids. In germline, CDR1 is SGHDN, CDR2 FVKESK. The V end was cut by 2 bases, the J end by 1 base, with 9 bases between. The CDR3 nucleotides read TGTGCCAGCAGCCAAAACCAAGGATCCTACGAGCAGTACTTC. Protein: CASSQNQGSYEQYF.

This clonotype was recorded many times. The chain recombines TRBV7-2 with TRBJ2-1; either TRBD1 or TRBD2 may fit D (5 bases each). V was cut by 1 base and J by 5 bases, with 12 bases left in between. From germline, CDR1 is SGHTA and CDR2 FQGNSA. This CDR3 has 15 amino acids. The CDR3 here is CASSLVEGPDNEQFF. The CDR3 nucleotides are TGTGCCAGCAGCTTAGTAGAGGGACCGGACAATGAGCAGTTCTTC.

This clonotype was detected ten times or more. The CDR3, as DNA: TGTGCCAGCAGTTCCCAACTAGCGGGAGGGGGGTACCAAGAGACCCAGTACTTC. This encodes CASSSQLAGGGYQETQYF. The rearrangement uses TRBV28 and TRBJ2-5; 13 bases are a match to TRBD2. The CDR3 spans 18 residues. Germline V gene sequence: CDR1 MDHEN, CDR2 SYDVKM. V trimming: 4 bases; J trimming: 0 bases; junction bases outside the gene matches: 8.

This clonotype was detected ten times or more. The rearrangement joins TRBV25-1 to TRBJ2-5, with 8 bases aligning to TRBD1. CDR3 length equals 15 residues. Germline CDR1 reads MGHDK; CDR2 reads SYGVNS. V shed 4 bases, J shed 5 bases, and the junction held 9 bases outside the gene matches. The DNA of the CDR3 is TGTGCCAGCAGTGGAGTGGCAGGGGGCGGGGAGACCCAGTACTTC. Translation gives CASSGVAGGGETQYF.

The sample holds many counts of this clonotype. This sequence joins TRBV20-1 and TRBJ2-4; perhaps TRBD1 as D (5 bases). V lost 0 bases and J lost 2, with 14 bases in between. This CDR3 is 16 amino acids long. Germline CDR1 DFQATT, CDR2 SNEGSKA (reference sequence). CDR3 nucleotides: TGCAGTGCTAGAGATCAGGGAACGAAGACCAAAAACATTCAGTACTTC. It translates to CSARDQGTKTKNIQYF.

V is TRBV11-2 and J is TRBJ2-1; the match to TRBD2 covers 8 bases. In germline, CDR1 is SGHAT, CDR2 FQNNGV. The CDR3 is made up of 15 amino acids. V shed 5 bases, J shed 5 bases, and the junction held 8 bases outside the gene matches. CDR3 nucleotides: TGTGCCAGCAGCCCCGCCGGGACTAGGAACAATGAGCAGTTCTTC. This encodes CASSPAGTRNNEQFF.

This clonotype was recorded many times. The chain carries TRBV19 and TRBJ1-1; a weak D match, TRBD1 (6 bases). CDR3 length: 13 amino acids. Trimming cost V 5 bases and J 5 bases, with 12 bases left between them. Germline assignment: CDR1 LNHDA and CDR2 SQIVND (reference sequence). The CDR3 here is CASSLYRVTEAFF. For the CDR3, the DNA is TGTGCCAGTAGTCTTTACAGGGTAACTGAAGCTTTCTTT.

This clonotype has at least ten counts. The chain joins TRBV6-5 to TRBJ2-3; D is possibly TRBD2 (6 bases). V dropped 4 bases and J dropped 0 bases, with 11 bases sitting between them. CDR1 and CDR2 (germline): MNHEY, SVGAGI. The CDR3 runs 15 residues. CDR3 sequence: CASSSPGTSTDTQYF. In DNA, the CDR3 is TGTGCCAGCAGTTCCCCCGGGACTAGCACAGATACGCAGTATTTT.

This clonotype was seen repeatedly, ten times or more. The chain employs TRBV28 and TRBJ2-3; D call uncertain. CDR3 size: 13 residues. V was cut by 4 bases and J by 0 bases, with 5 bases left in between. Germline-derived CDR1 and CDR2 are MDHEN and SYDVKM. This CDR3 reads CASSSGSTDTQYF. In nucleotides, the CDR3 is TGTGCCAGCAGTTCCGGAAGCACAGATACGCAGTATTTT.

Note on this clonotype: A clone one base away is much larger, so this may be a read error. The rearrangement links TRBV7-2 to TRBJ2-5, with 13 bases aligning to TRBD2. Per the germline V gene, CDR1 is SGHTA and CDR2 is FQGNSA. This CDR3 is 17 amino acids long. Unmatched junction bases numbered 10, after V lost 5 bases and J lost 4 bases. In nucleotides, the CDR3 is TGTGCCAGCAGCCCACTGAGACTAGCGGGAGGAGGAGAGACCCAGTACTTC. Residues: CASSPLRLAGGGETQYF.

This clonotype was counted at least ten times. The chain recombines TRBV28 with TRBJ2-7; D gene unclear. V was shortened by 2 bases and J by 4 bases, with 12 bases between the two germline ends. The CDR3 is 14 amino acids. Germline V gene data show CDR1 as MDHEN and CDR2 as SYDVKM. For the CDR3, the DNA is TGTGCCAGCAGTTTAGGCTTGTCCTCGTACGAGCAGTACTTC. Protein product: CASSLGLSSYEQYF.

This clonotype came up many times. This chain joins TRBV4-3 and TRBJ2-3; 10 nucleotides match TRBD2. Germline assignment: CDR1 LGHNA and CDR2 YSLEER. This CDR3 spans 16 amino acids. V lost 0 bases to trimming and J lost 4 bases; unmatched junction nucleotides: 4. The CDR3 DNA reads TGCGCCAGCAGCCAAGATGCACTAGCGGGATCAGATACGCAGTATTTT. Protein product: CASSQDALAGSDTQYF.

This clonotype was counted at least ten times. The V and J genes are TRBV9 and TRBJ2-7; possibly TRBD1 or TRBD2 for D (5 bases each). Deletions cut 4 bases from V and 1 base from J, with 12 bases between. The length of the CDR3 is 14 residues. The germline V gene encodes CDR1 SGDLS and CDR2 YYNGEE. The CDR3 DNA follows: TGTGCCAGCAGCAACCGGGACCCTTCCTACGAGCAGTACTTC. Amino acid sequence: CASSNRDPSYEQYF. The whole variable domain, filled in from reference TRBV9 and TRBJ2-7, reads DSGVTQTPKHLITATGQRVTLRCSPRSGDLSVYWYQQSLDQGLQFLIQYYNGEERAKGNILERFSAQQFPDLHSELNLSSLELGDSALYFCASSNRDPSYEQYFGPGTRLTVT.

The gene calls are TRBV6-2 or TRBV6-3 and TRBJ2-7; D perhaps matches TRBD2 (5 bases). The CDR3 has 12 amino acids. The V end was cut by 11 bases, the J end by 3 bases, with 14 bases between. Germline V gene data show CDR1 as MNHEY and CDR2 as SVGEGT. CDR3 DNA sequence: TGTGCCTCCCTGAGAGGGTACTACGAGCAGTACTTC. This translates into CASLRGYYEQYF.

This clonotype was recorded at least ten times. The chain employs TRBV7-6 and TRBJ2-1, with unresolved D. The CDR3 contains 13 residues. Germline V gene data show CDR1 as SGHVS and CDR2 as FNYEAQ. Trimming left V 2 bases short and J 7 bases short, with 9 bases between. CDR3 sequence: CASSLSVNNEQFF. CDR3 DNA: TGTGCCAGCAGCTTATCCGTCAATAATGAGCAGTTCTTC.

Ten or more counts support this clonotype. This rearrangement joins TRBV4-3 to TRBJ2-7, with D maybe TRBD2 (5 bases). From germline, CDR1 is LGHNA and CDR2 YSLEER. V was cut by 5 bases and J by 6 bases, with 17 bases left in between. This CDR3 spans 14 amino acids. The CDR3 sequence is CASSYHREGAEQYF. CDR3 nucleotides: TGCGCCAGCAGCTACCATCGCGAGGGCGCCGAGCAGTACTTC.

This clonotype was observed a few times. V and J are TRBV5-1 and TRBJ2-2; D call uncertain. The ends were cut back, 1 base at V and 2 bases at J, with 6 bases in the middle. This CDR3 comprises 14 residues. CDR1 and CDR2 (germline): SGHRS, YFSETQ. This chain's CDR3 is CASSLLINTGELFF. The CDR3 DNA reads as TGCGCCAGCAGCTTGCTTATAAACACCGGGGAGCTGTTTTTT.